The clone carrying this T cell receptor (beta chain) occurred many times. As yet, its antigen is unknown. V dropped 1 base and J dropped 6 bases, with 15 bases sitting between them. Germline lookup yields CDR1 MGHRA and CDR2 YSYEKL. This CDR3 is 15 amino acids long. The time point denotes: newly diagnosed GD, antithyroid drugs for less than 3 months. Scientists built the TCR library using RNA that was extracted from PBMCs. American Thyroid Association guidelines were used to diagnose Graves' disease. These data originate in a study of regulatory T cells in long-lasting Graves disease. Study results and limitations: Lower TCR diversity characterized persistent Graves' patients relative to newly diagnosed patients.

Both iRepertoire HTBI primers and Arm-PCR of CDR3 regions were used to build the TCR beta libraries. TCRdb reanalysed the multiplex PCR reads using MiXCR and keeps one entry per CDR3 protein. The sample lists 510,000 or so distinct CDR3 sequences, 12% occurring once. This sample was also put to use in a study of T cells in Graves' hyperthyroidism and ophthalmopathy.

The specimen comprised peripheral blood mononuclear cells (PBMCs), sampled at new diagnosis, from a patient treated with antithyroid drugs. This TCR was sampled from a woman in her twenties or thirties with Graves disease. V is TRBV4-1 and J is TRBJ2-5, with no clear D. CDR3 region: CASSQGRLADQTQYF. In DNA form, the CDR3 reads TGCGCCAGCAGCCAAGGAAGACTGGCAGATCAGACCCAGTACTTC.